The clone carrying this TCR beta chain has only a few counts. These data belong to a study of blood T cells in healthy people across ages. From germline, CDR1 is MDHEN and CDR2 SYDVKM. Trimming removed 11 bases from V and 4 bases from J, with 11 bases in between. The CDR3 is made up of 11 amino acids. PCR was performed a second time for roughly 7 to 11 cycles using a sample-barcoded 5' primer and a J-beta primer mix. TCRdb processed the 5' RACE reads anew with MiXCR; each CDR3 protein has one entry. Altogether 1.4 million to 1.5 million distinct CDR3 sequences are present, about 40% being singletons, with the ten largest covering 7.9%.

The sample comprised blood. The sequence was collected from a woman between 18 and 30 years old in good health. The J gene is TRBJ1-2, the V gene TRBV28; D is perhaps TRBD1 (5 bases). CDR3 nucleotide sequence: TGTGCCGGGGGTAGGGGCTATGGCTACACCTTC. The encoded protein is CAGGRGYGYTF.